Many counts were recorded for the clone carrying this T cell receptor (beta chain). Its specificity is unknown. TCR alpha and beta CDR3 regions were amplified from RNA using iRepertoire nested multiplex PCR. Tissue mRNA or PBMC total RNA, roughly 90-400 ng, went into one-step reverse transcription and amplification. TCRdb reprocessed the multiplex PCR reads with MiXCR, giving one entry per CDR3 protein. The repertoire has 44,000 or so distinct CDR3 sequences, 20% to 25% of them found once; the top ten carry approximately 6.4%. These data are taken from a study of glioma-infiltrating T cells. Germline V gene data show CDR1 as SNHLY and CDR2 as FYNNEI. The CDR3 runs to 13 residues. Trimming shortened V by 7 bases and J by 5 bases, and 14 bases separated the two germline ends. General study results and limits: Only very few CDR3 sequences appeared in both tissue and blood. Tissue-blood divergence was below expectation in non-neoplastic patients, above in gliomas.

The receptor's source is a human donor with low-grade glioma or glioblastoma, undergoing nonglioma brain surgery, or in good health (not recorded which). The V call is TRBV2, the J call TRBJ1-2; D is unresolved. Sequenced: glioma tissue, nonneoplastic brain tissue, or PBMCs (not recorded which). The CDR3 coding sequence is TGTGCCAGCACCGTAGGGCTAGGTTATGGCTACACCTTC. It is translated as CASTVGLGYGYTF.